This TCR beta chain was sequenced during a study of cytomegalovirus exposure and HLA in healthy donors. The study ran its PCR with 60 Vbeta and 13 Jbeta primers. Clones were read by immunoSEQ multiplex PCR, and TCRdb kept only the in-frame ones, dropping some. Seen here are 210,000 or so clones, around 89% observed once, and the top ten hold 1%. The CDR3 spans 14 residues. Per germline, CDR1 SQVTM and CDR2 ANQGSEA. V was pared by 5 bases and J by 2 bases, with 2 bases of the junction left unmatched. This chain joins TRBV29-1 and TRBJ2-7, with 14 bases that match TRBD2. The sequencing input was PBMCs. This TCR came from a woman in her late teens or twenties in good health and CMV-seronegative. CDR3 region: CSVRLAGGPYEQYF. The CDR3, as DNA: TGCAGCGTTAGACTAGCGGGAGGGCCCTACGAGCAGTACTTC.